This entry concerns a single T cell receptor beta chain. This sample was taken from a study of T cell clones after liver transplantation. The length of the CDR3 is 16 residues. Germline lookup yields CDR1 MDHEN and CDR2 SYDVKM. V lost 1 base, J lost 4 bases, and 13 bases lay in between. Libraries were prepared by immunoSEQ multiplex PCR; TCRdb keeps only in-frame clonotypes and omits some of them. The sample includes more than 65,000 clones, about four fifths of them seen just once. The gene calls are TRBV28 and TRBJ2-2; possible D gene TRBD1, 5 bases. Source: CD4+ T cells from blood, taken 12 months after liver transplant. This clonotype was obtained from a human patient who received a liver transplant. Part of the T cells may come from the graft donor. CDR3 nucleotides: TGTGCCAGCAGTTTATCGGCAGGGTCGGGCACCGGGGAGCTGTTTTTT. This codes for CASSLSAGSGTGELFF.